The rows below give T cell receptor beta chains drawn from one sample of a study of lymphopenia after photon versus proton radiotherapy. Data came from immunoSEQ multiplex PCR; TCRdb stores just in-frame clones and leaves some out. The sample records fewer than 25,000 clones, around four fifths being singletons. Material: peripheral blood, obtained from a patient treated with photon-based radiotherapy. These receptors were collected from a woman between 50 and 59 years old with pancreatic cancer. Each CDR3 is given without its conserved first and last residue. The order of the fields is clone size, V gene, J gene, CDR3 protein. Some rows have no size entry. The others give once, few or many, or a class for an expanded clone.

once	TRBV2	TRBJ1-5	ASSEEGIGNQPQH
NA	TRBV7-8	TRBJ2-4	ASSSLPLTATATKNIQY
NA	TRBV28	TRBJ1-5	ASRPLIWDSNQPQH
NA	TRBV5-4	TRBJ1-1	ASSSEGGRAF
NA	TRBV7-3	TRBJ2-1	ASSLAGNSYNEQF
NA	TRBV18	TRBJ1-4	ASSPLGQTGTNEKLF
NA	TRBV28	TRBJ2-7	ASSFAGSSYEQY
NA	TRBV7-7	TRBJ2-1	ASSPLEPQVGYNEQF
NA	TRBV6-6	TRBJ2-7	ASSLQGTYEQY
NA	TRBV18	TRBJ1-1	ASSLTGFEAF
NA	TRBV7-2	TRBJ2-7	ASSLGSVEQY
NA	TRBV19	TRBJ2-1	ASSIVGTGKFAPQF
NA	TRBV5-5	TRBJ2-5	ASSLALNLGETQY
medium-sized	TRBV2	TRBJ1-1	ASTPRGYGKNTEAF
once	TRBV19	TRBJ1-5	ASSNHRVRGNQPQH
NA	TRBV4-1	TRBJ2-2	ASSYLAGDNTGELF
NA	TRBV18	TRBJ2-6	ASSPNGQGVGSGANVLT
NA	TRBV15	TRBJ2-7	ATSRVGDYEQY
NA	TRBV14	TRBJ2-1	ASSQDLLGNGEF
NA	TRBV5-1	TRBJ1-5	ASSTGTGGQPQH
NA	TRBV9	TRBJ2-1	ASSVEQNSYNEQF
NA	TRBV19	TRBJ2-7	ASSMGPGHYEQY
NA	TRBV11-2	TRBJ1-4	ASSFSRTNEKLF
NA	TRBV19	TRBJ2-5	ASSIVQSQETQY
NA	TRBV4-3	TRBJ2-2	ASSQEGGSTGELF
NA	TRBV4-1	TRBJ2-5	ASSHHQETQY
NA	TRBV5-1	TRBJ2-3	ASRQAGGTDTQY
NA	TRBV7-2	TRBJ2-5	ASSLAGRESGETQY
NA	TRBV28	TRBJ2-1	ASSLFDVAEYNEQF
NA	TRBV11-1	TRBJ2-7	ASSWLAGGEQY
NA	TRBV5-1	TRBJ2-2	ASSWTLDLVTGELF
NA	TRBV6-1	TRBJ2-3	ASSDRQGWTDTQY
NA	TRBV30	TRBJ2-7	AWLRDRPPQQY
NA	TRBV18	TRBJ1-2	ASSPGGSLGVGYT
NA	TRBV6-5	TRBJ2-5	ASRKAGLQETQY
NA	TRBV15	TRBJ2-3	ATSRRDSDTDTQY
NA	TRBV6-4	TRBJ2-3	ASSDSAGETDTQY
NA	TRBV18	TRBJ2-1	ASSPEGEQF
NA	TRBV19	TRBJ1-4	AKPDRVGVRGREKLF
once	TRBV2	TRBJ2-7	ASSVLAGGGEQY
few	TRBV18	TRBJ2-1	ASSPPSGSHYEQF
few	TRBV27	TRBJ2-7	ASSPSIGPYEQY
NA	TRBV27	TRBJ2-3	ASTRDRGTDTQY
NA	TRBV27	TRBJ2-3	ASGEVVTDTQY
NA	TRBV6-1	TRBJ1-5	ASSVEQDVQPQH
NA	TRBV7-2	TRBJ2-1	ASSARDRLDDEQF
NA	TRBV5-4	TRBJ1-1	ASSLSVVDTEAF
NA	TRBV5-5	TRBJ2-7	ASNLQGQGSPEQY
NA	TRBV29-1	TRBJ2-5	SVETDSQETQY